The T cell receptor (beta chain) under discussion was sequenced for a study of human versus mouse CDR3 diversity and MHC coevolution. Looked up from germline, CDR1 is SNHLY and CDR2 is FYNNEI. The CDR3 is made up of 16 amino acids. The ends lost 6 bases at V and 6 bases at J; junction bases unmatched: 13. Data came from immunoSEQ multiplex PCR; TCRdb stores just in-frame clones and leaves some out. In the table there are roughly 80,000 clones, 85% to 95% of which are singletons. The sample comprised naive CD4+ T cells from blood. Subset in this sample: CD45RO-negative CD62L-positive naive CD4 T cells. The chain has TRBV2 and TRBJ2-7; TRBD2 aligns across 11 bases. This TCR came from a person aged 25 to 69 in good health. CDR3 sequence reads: CASSTGTSGGGLEQYF. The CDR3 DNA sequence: TGTGCCAGCAGCACGGGGACTAGCGGAGGTGGGCTCGAGCAGTACTTC.